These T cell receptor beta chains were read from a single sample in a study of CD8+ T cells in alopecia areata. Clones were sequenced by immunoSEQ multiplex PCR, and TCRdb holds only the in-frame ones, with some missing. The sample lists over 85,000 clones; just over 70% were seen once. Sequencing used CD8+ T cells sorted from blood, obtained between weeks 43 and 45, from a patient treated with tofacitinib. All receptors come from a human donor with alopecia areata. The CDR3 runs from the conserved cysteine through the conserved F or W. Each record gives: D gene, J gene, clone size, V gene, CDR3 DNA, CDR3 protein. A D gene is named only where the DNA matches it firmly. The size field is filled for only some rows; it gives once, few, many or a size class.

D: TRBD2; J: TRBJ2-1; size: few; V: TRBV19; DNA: TGTGCCAGTAGTATAGCGGGGGGGCCCTACAATGAGCAGTTCTTC; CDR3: CASSIAGGPYNEQFF
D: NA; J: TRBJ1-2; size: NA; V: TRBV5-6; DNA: TGTGCCAGCAGCACGTCAGGGATGGACTATGGCTACACCTTC; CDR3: CASSTSGMDYGYTF
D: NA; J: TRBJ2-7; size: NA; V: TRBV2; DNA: TGTGCCAGCAGCTATTACAGGGACGAGCAGTACTTC; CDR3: CASSYYRDEQYF
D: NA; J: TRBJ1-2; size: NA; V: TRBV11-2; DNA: TGTGCCAGCAGCTTAGTGGGGTTCGGCTATGGCTACACCTTC; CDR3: CASSLVGFGYGYTF
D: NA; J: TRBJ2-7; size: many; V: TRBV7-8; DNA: TGTGCCAGCAGCTTGGGCAGTATTTCCTACGAGCAGTACTTC; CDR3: CASSLGSISYEQYF
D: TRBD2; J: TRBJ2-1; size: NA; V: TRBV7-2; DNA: TGTGCCAGCAGCCCGCGACTAGCGGGGGGTCACAATGAGCAGTTCTTC; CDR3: CASSPRLAGGHNEQFF
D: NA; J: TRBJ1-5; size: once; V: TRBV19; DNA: TGTGCCAGTAACCATCAGCCCCAGCATTTT; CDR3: CASNHQPQHF
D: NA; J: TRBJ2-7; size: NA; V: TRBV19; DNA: TGTGCCAGTAGTCAAACCCGGGACACCGCCCGCTACGAGCAGTACTTC; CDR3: CASSQTRDTARYEQYF
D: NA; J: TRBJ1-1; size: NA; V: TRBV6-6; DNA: TGTGCCAGTTATAGGGGACCCACGGGTGAAGCTTTCTTT; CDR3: CASYRGPTGEAFF
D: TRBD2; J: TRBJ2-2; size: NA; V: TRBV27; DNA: TGTGCCAGCAGTGAGGGACTAGCGAACACCGGGGAGCTGTTTTTT; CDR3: CASSEGLANTGELFF
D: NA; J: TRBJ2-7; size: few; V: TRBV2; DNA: TGTGCCAGCGCAGATTCCTACGAGCAGTACTTC; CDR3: CASADSYEQYF
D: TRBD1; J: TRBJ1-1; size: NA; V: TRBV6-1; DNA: TGTGCCAGCAGTGAGGCGCCTGGGACAGGGCACACTGAAGCTTTCTTT; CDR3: CASSEAPGTGHTEAFF
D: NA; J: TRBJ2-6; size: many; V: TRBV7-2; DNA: TGTGCCAGCAGCTTAAGGACAGTCTCTGGGGCCAACGTCCTGACTTTC; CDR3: CASSLRTVSGANVLTF
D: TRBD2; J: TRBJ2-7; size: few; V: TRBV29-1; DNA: TGCAGCGTCCGTGGGGGGGTTTCCTCCTACGAGCAGTACTTC; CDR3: CSVRGGVSSYEQYF
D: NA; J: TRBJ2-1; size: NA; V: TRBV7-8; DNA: TGTGCCAGCAGCTTACATCCTGGGGATGAGCAGTTCTTC; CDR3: CASSLHPGDEQFF
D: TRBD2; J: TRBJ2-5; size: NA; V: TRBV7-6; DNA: TGTGCCAGCAGCTCCCGTGGAGCGGGGCTAGAGACCCAGTACTTC; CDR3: CASSSRGAGLETQYF
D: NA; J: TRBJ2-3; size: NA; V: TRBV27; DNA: TGTGCCAGCAGATCAATAGATACGCAGTATTTT; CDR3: CASRSIDTQYF
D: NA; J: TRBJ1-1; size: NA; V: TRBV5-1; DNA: TGCGCCAGCAGCTTCACAGGGCCGGATTTTGAAGCTTTCTTT; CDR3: CASSFTGPDFEAFF
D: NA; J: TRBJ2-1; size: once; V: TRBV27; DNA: TGTGCCAGCAGGTTATCTCGGCGACAAGCGAGCTCCTACAATGAGCAGTTCTTC; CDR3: CASRLSRRQASSYNEQFF
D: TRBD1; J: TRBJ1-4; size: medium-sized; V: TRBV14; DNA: TGTGCCAGCAGCCACTTCACAGGAGGGGGCTTTAATGAAAAACTGTTTTTT; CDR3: CASSHFTGGGFNEKLFF
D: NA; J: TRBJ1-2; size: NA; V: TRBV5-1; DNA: TGCGCCAGCAGCTTGGTTCGGCAGGGAGACTATGGCTACACCTTC; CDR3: CASSLVRQGDYGYTF
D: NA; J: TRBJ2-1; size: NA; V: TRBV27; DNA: TGTGCCAGCAGTCTGGGGGCCCATGAGCAGTTCTTC; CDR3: CASSLGAHEQFF
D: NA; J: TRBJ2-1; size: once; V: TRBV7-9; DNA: TGTGCCAGCAGCTCTCCGGGCCTCCCCTACAATGAGCAGTTCTTC; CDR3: CASSSPGLPYNEQFF
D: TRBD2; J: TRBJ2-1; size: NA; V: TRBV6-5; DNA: TGTGCCAGCAGTTCCCTAACTAGCGGGGGTTACAATGAGCAGTTCTTC; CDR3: CASSSLTSGGYNEQFF
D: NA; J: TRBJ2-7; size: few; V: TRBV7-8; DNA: TGTGCCAGCAGCTTAGCAGTCAGCTCCTACGAGCAGTACTTC; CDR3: CASSLAVSSYEQYF
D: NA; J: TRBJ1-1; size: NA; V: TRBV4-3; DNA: TGCGCCAGCAGCCAAGATCGCGCCAGATACACTGAAGCTTTCTTT; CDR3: CASSQDRARYTEAFF
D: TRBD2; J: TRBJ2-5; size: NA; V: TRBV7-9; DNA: TGTGCCAGCATGAGCGGGGGGGCAGAGACCCAGTACTTC; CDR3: CASMSGGAETQYF
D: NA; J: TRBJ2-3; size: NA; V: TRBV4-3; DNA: TGCGCCAGCAGCCGGGACTCGCGCACAGATACGCAGTATTTT; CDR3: CASSRDSRTDTQYF
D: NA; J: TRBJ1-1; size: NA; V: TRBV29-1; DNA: TGCAGCGCCGAGCAGGGAACTGAAGCTTTCTTT; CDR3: CSAEQGTEAFF
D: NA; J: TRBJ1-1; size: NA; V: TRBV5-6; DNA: TGTGCCAGCTCATTAGATCTCAACACTGAAGCTTTCTTT; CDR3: CASSLDLNTEAFF
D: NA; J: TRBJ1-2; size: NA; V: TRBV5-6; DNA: TGTGCCAGCACCTTGGGGGGCTATGGCTACACCTTC; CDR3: CASTLGGYGYTF
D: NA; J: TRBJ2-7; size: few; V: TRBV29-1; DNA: TGCAGCGTTGTCACAGGGCAAACCTACGAGCAGTACTTC; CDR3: CSVVTGQTYEQYF
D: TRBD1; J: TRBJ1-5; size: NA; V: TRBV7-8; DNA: TGTGCCAGCAGCCCAGACAGGGTGGATCAGCCCCAGCATTTT; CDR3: CASSPDRVDQPQHF
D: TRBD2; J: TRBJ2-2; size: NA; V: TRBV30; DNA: TGTGCCTTATCCGGGACTAACGGAGGGGAGCTGTTTTTT; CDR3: CALSGTNGGELFF
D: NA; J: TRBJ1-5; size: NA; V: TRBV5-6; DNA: TGTGCCAGCAGCTTCGCGGACAGCCGATCCAATCAGCCCCAGCATTTT; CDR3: CASSFADSRSNQPQHF
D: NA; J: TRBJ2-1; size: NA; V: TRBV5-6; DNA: TGTGCCAGCAGCTTGTCTTGGTATGAGCAGTTCTTC; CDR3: CASSLSWYEQFF
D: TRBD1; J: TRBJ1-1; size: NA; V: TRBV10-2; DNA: TGCGCCAGCCGGGACAGGGGGGAAATCACTGAAGCTTTCTTT; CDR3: CASRDRGEITEAFF
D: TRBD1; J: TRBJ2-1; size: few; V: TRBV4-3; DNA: TGCGCCAGCAGCCAGGACAGGGGAGTTTACAATGAGCAGTTCTTC; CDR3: CASSQDRGVYNEQFF
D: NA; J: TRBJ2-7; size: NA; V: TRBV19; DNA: TGTGCCAGTAGTGGAGACTCCTACGAGCAGTACTTC; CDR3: CASSGDSYEQYF
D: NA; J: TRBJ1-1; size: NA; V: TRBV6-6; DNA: TGTGCCAGCAGTTACGGAGGGGCGAACACTGAAGCTTTCTTT; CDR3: CASSYGGANTEAFF
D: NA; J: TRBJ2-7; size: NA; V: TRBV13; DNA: TGTGCCAGCAGCTTACGAGGGGAGGACGAGCAGTACTTC; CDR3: CASSLRGEDEQYF
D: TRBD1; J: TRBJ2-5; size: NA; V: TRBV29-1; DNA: TGCAGCGCCGGCGGCAGAGGGGGCGAGACCCAGTACTTC; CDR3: CSAGGRGGETQYF
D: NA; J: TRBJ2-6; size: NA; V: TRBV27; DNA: TGTGCCAGCAGTTTAGGAGGGGCCAACGTCCTGACTTTC; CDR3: CASSLGGANVLTF
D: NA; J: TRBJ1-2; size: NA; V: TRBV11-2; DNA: TGTGCCAGCAGCCACGGACAAAACTATGGCTACACCTTC; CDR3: CASSHGQNYGYTF
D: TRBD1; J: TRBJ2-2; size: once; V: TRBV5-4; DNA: TGTGCCAGCAGTTCGAGGGGGCGAGTAAATACCGGGGAGCTGTTTTTT; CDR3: CASSSRGRVNTGELFF